This T cell receptor (beta chain) was documented in a study of control samples from healthy donors and cancer patients. Here immunoSEQ multiplex PCR was the method, and the copy in TCRdb shows in-frame clones only, minus some. The sample records more than 100,000 clones, 85% to 95% being singletons. This CDR3 has 14 amino acids. Trimming stripped 7 bases from V and 0 bases from J, with 8 bases between. Germline V lookup: CDR1 SGHDT, CDR2 YYEEEE. This receptor was obtained from a man aged 18 to 35 in good health. The source material was blood. The chain couples TRBV5-6 to TRBJ2-6; D is possibly TRBD1 (5 bases). The CDR3 DNA reads TGTGCCAGCGCACAGGACTCTGGGGCCAACGTCCTGACTTTC. This translates into CASAQDSGANVLTF.